Shown below are 27 T cell receptor beta chains from a single sample sequenced in a study of T cells in Graves' hyperthyroidism and ophthalmopathy. RNA transcripts gave rise to amplified TCR beta CDR3 regions. First-round RT-PCR of the TCR CDR3 relied on the HTBI primer set. Via MiXCR, TCRdb re-called the multiplex PCR reads, giving one row per CDR3 protein. The sample consists of approximately 380,000 distinct CDR3 sequences, over 15% of them appearing once. Sequenced material: blood. Source of these receptors: a woman under 30 with Graves' hyperthyroidism.

The CDR3 DNA reads as TGTGCCAGCAGTGGTAGAGACAGGGGGCGGGGATACAATGAGCAGTTCTTC. Translated: CASSGRDRGRGYNEQFF. J is TRBJ2-1 and V is TRBV6-1, with TRBD1 matching 10 bases. The CDR3 is made up of 17 amino acids. Looked up from germline, CDR1 is MNHNS and CDR2 is SASEGT. V lost 4 bases and J lost 4; bases outside the gene matches: 10.

This clonotype appeared a single time. The gene calls are TRBV6-2 or TRBV6-3 and TRBJ1-2; 7 bases are shared with TRBD1. This CDR3 is built from 17 residues. The V and J ends lost 0 bases and 5 bases, in that order; junction bases with no gene match: 12. The V gene's germline CDR1 is MNHEY and CDR2 SVGEGT. CDR3 loop: CASSYSATGLSPYGYTF. Here the CDR3 DNA reads TGTGCCAGCAGTTACTCCGCGACAGGGCTTAGCCCTTATGGCTACACCTTC.

The chain is built from TRBV6-5 and TRBJ1-2; perhaps TRBD1 as D (5 bases). The germline CDR1 and CDR2 sequences are MNHEY and SVGAGI. CDR3 size: 16 residues. V lost 1 base, J lost 6 bases, and 18 bases lay in between. CDR3 protein: CASSYWLGGDRHGYTF. The CDR3 region has the DNA TGTGCCAGCAGTTACTGGTTGGGAGGGGACCGTCATGGCTACACCTTC.

In this sample, this clonotype turned up many times. The chain joins TRBV30 to TRBJ1-1; the D is unclear. V lost 1 base to trimming and J lost 5 bases, with 11 bases between them. Germline CDR1 GTSNPN, CDR2 SVGIG (reference sequence). The CDR3 is 13 residues long. CDR3 in amino acids: CAWSGQEWTEAFF. As DNA, the CDR3 is TGTGCCTGGAGTGGCCAGGAGTGGACTGAAGCTTTCTTT. The whole variable domain, filled in from reference TRBV30 and TRBJ1-1, reads SQTIHQWPATLVQPVGSPLSLECTVEGTSNPNLYWYRQAAGRGLQLLFYSVGIGQISSEVPQNLSASRPQDRQFILSSKKLLLSDSGFYLCAWSGQEWTEAFFGQGTRLTVV.

This clonotype was seen more than once but under ten times. The chain recombines TRBV12-3 or TRBV12-4 with TRBJ1-2, with 8 nucleotides matching TRBD1. With 6 bases clipped from V and 0 bases from J, the junction kept 12 bases outside the gene matches. CDR3 length equals 17 residues. This CDR3 is CASSDRGFLKANYGYTF. DNA for the CDR3: TGTGCCAGCAGCGACAGGGGTTTCCTCAAAGCTAACTATGGCTACACCTTC.

This clonotype turned up a few times. This may come from a read error, since a much larger clone is one base off. The chain carries TRBV6-4 and TRBJ2-1; 13 bases match TRBD2. The CDR3 spans 15 residues. After removal of 2 bases from V and 6 bases from J, the junction contained 1 base not matched to a gene. CDR1 and CDR2 (germline): MRHNA, SNTAGT. The CDR3 coding sequence is TGTGCCAGCAGTGACACTAGCGGGGGGGCCAATGAGCAGTTCTTC. Protein sequence: CASSDTSGGANEQFF.

The chain joins TRBV12-3 or TRBV12-4 to TRBJ1-1, with D possibly TRBD1 on 5 matching bases. This CDR3 region has 13 residues. V gave up 4 bases and J gave up 4 bases, with 10 bases separating them. The CDR3 spells CASSSTVGTEAFF. The CDR3 coding sequence is TGTGCCAGCAGTTCGACAGTAGGCACTGAAGCTTTCTTT.

This clonotype came up many times. The chain is built from TRBV6-1 and TRBJ1-5; D unclear. The germline gives CDR1 MNHNS, CDR2 SASEGT. The germline V and J ends were trimmed by 4 bases and 5 bases, with 18 bases remaining between them. CDR3 length: 16 amino acids. CDR3 sequence (DNA): TGTGCCAGCAGTGGATATCCCCGGGAACCCGATCAGCCCCAGCATTTT. This sequence encodes CASSGYPREPDQPQHF.

This clonotype was found many times. This chain joins TRBV28 and TRBJ1-2; 9 nucleotides agree with TRBD1. The germline V gene encodes CDR1 MDHEN and CDR2 SYDVKM. V lost 6 bases and J lost 8; bases outside the gene matches: 10. The CDR3 has 14 residues. CDR3 sequence reads: CASRTGGTSGGYTF. The CDR3 DNA reads as TGTGCCAGCAGGACAGGGGGTACTTCAGGCGGCTACACCTTC.

The table lists this clonotype with many counts. The chain uses TRBV13 and TRBJ1-2; D is unresolved. Germline CDR1 PRHDT, CDR2 FYEKMQ (reference sequence). The CDR3 is 14 amino acids. Between the trimmed V and J ends, which lost 1 base and 4 bases, there was a span of 10 bases. This chain's CDR3 is CASSLAGVSYGYTF. The CDR3 nucleotides are TGTGCCAGCAGCTTAGCTGGGGTGTCCTATGGCTACACCTTC.

The table lists this clonotype with a few counts. As DNA, the CDR3 is TGTGCCAGCAGCCTTAGACGGACGACAGGGGCCGGCTCTGGAAACACCATATATTTT. It is translated as CASSLRRTTGAGSGNTIYF. The chain links TRBV11-2 to TRBJ1-3; 8 bases map to TRBD1. The CDR3 consists of 19 residues. With 5 bases clipped from V and 0 bases from J, the junction kept 15 bases outside the gene matches. Germline-derived CDR1 and CDR2 are SGHAT and FQNNGV.

This clonotype was seen ten or more times. The chain combines TRBV10-3 with TRBJ1-1; 7 bases are shared with TRBD1. Germline trimming cut 1 base from V and 10 bases from J; bases unmatched to any gene: 12. CDR3 length: 15 residues. Germline CDR1 ENHRY, CDR2 SYGVKD. In DNA, the CDR3 is TGTGCCATCAGTGAGTTGAGGGGGCGTTATAGACGAGCTTTCTTT. Translation: CAISELRGRYRRAFF.

This clonotype was recorded many times. The chain combines TRBV6-1 with TRBJ1-1; D is possibly TRBD1 (5 bases). CDR1 and CDR2 (germline): MNHNS, SASEGT. CDR3 length: 14 residues. The V end was cut by 6 bases, the J end by 6 bases, with 17 bases between. The CDR3 reads CASSQGETGAEAFF. The CDR3 nucleotides read TGTGCCAGCAGCCAAGGGGAGACGGGGGCTGAAGCTTTCTTT.

This clonotype was observed many times. V and J are TRBV7-9 and TRBJ1-6; D is unclear. This CDR3 region has 12 residues. Between the trimmed V and J ends, which lost 3 bases and 8 bases, there was a span of 5 bases. Germline loops: CDR1 SEHNR, CDR2 FQNEAQ (reference sequence). Here the CDR3 reads CASSFRDSPLHF. CDR3 DNA sequence: TGTGCCAGCAGCTTTAGGGATTCACCCCTCCACTTT.

This clonotype came up many times. The chain combines TRBV10-3 with TRBJ1-2; D gene unclear. This CDR3 contains 17 residues. From germline, CDR1 is ENHRY and CDR2 SYGVKD. V lost 10 bases, J lost 4 bases, and 28 bases lay in between. CDR3 coding DNA: TGTGCCACCCTACGGGTGTTCTGGTCTCGGATAGGCTATGGCTACACCTTC. Its protein product is CATLRVFWSRIGYGYTF.

There are many counts of this clonotype. The chain combines TRBV2 with TRBJ2-5, with 9 bases lining up with TRBD1. Germline assignment: CDR1 SNHLY and CDR2 FYNNEI. The CDR3 totals 13 residues. Trimming took 8 bases from V and 5 from J; bases not matched to a gene: 6. As DNA, the CDR3 is TGTGCCAGCCAACAGGGGGCTGGGGAGACCCAGTACTTC. This sequence encodes CASQQGAGETQYF.

The chain uses TRBV12-3 or TRBV12-4 and TRBJ1-5; TRBD1 is a possible D gene (5 bases). The V end was cut by 5 bases, the J end by 9 bases, with 23 bases between. The CDR3 length is 16 residues. CDR3 region: CASSPSGGDPFWPQHF. For the CDR3, the DNA is TGTGCCAGCAGTCCTTCGGGAGGGGATCCCTTTTGGCCCCAGCATTTT.

This clonotype has a count of ten or more. The CDR3 here is CASSGPGTSYQETQYF. The CDR3 DNA follows: TGTGCCAGCAGCGGTCCCGGGACATCGTACCAAGAGACCCAGTACTTC. The J gene is TRBJ2-5, the V gene TRBV2, with D possibly TRBD1 on 6 matching bases. V shed 6 bases and J shed 0 bases, with 17 bases lying between them. The CDR3 is made up of 16 amino acids. The germline V gene encodes CDR1 SNHLY and CDR2 FYNNEI.

The table lists this clonotype with a few counts. The chain employs TRBV7-3 and TRBJ1-1; 7 nucleotides align to TRBD1. The CDR3 loop spans 14 amino acids. V was clipped by 4 bases and J by 5 bases; unmatched bases: 7. Germline loops: CDR1 SGHTA, CDR2 FQGTGA. CDR3: CASSSGQEATEAFF. The CDR3 DNA is TGTGCCAGCAGCTCAGGACAGGAGGCGACTGAAGCTTTCTTT.

The rearrangement uses TRBV5-4 and TRBJ1-1, with TRBD1 as a possible D gene (5 bases). The germline V gene has CDR1 SGHNT and CDR2 YYREEE (reference sequence). The CDR3 consists of 13 residues. Trimming removed 4 bases from V and 1 base from J, with 8 bases in between. The CDR3 DNA reads TGTGCCAGCAGCGAGGGGACGAACACTGAAGCTTTCTTT. This encodes CASSEGTNTEAFF.

Ten or more counts support this clonotype. V usage is TRBV20-1 and J usage is TRBJ2-5; 8 nucleotides align to TRBD2. This CDR3 region has 14 residues. Trimming at V came to 1 base and at J to 4 bases, leaving 5 bases not matched to a gene. CDR1 is DFQATT, CDR2 SNEGSKA, per germline (reference sequence). The CDR3 sequence is CSARAGGPTETQYF. The CDR3 DNA sequence: TGCAGTGCTAGAGCGGGGGGGCCAACAGAGACCCAGTACTTC.

The chain joins TRBV6-1 to TRBJ1-5, with D possibly being TRBD1 (6 bases). Germline V gives CDR1 MNHNS, CDR2 SASEGT. V was trimmed by 6 bases and J by 0 bases, leaving 12 bases between them. CDR3 length: 15 amino acids. The CDR3 protein is CASSWGASSNQPQHF. CDR3 coding DNA: TGTGCCAGCAGCTGGGGGGCCAGTAGCAATCAGCCCCAGCATTTT.

This clonotype came up many times. The chain recombines TRBV7-8 with TRBJ1-1; 7 bases fit TRBD1. Germline trimming cut 5 bases from V and 8 bases from J; bases unmatched to any gene: 14. The germline V gene has CDR1 SGHVS and CDR2 FQNEAQ. This CDR3 has 15 residues. The CDR3 sequence is CASSPRGQSKPEAFF. CDR3 DNA sequence: TGTGCCAGCAGCCCTAGGGGACAGTCGAAACCCGAAGCTTTCTTT.

This rearrangement joins TRBV11-1 to TRBJ1-1, with unresolved D. Trimming left V 6 bases short and J 1 base short, with 9 bases between. The CDR3 spans 13 residues. The germline V gene encodes CDR1 SGHAT and CDR2 FQDESV (reference sequence). DNA of the CDR3: TGTGCCAGCAGTTTAAAACAGAACACTGAAGCTTTCTTT. It codes for CASSLKQNTEAFF.

The sample holds many counts of this clonotype. This sequence joins TRBV5-1 and TRBJ1-3; D unclear. There are 13 residues in the CDR3. Per germline, CDR1 SGHRS and CDR2 YFSETQ. Trimming cost V 6 bases and J 4 bases, with 11 bases left between them. The CDR3 loop reads CASKEGGGNTIYF. CDR3 nucleotide sequence: TGCGCCAGCAAAGAGGGTGGCGGAAACACCATATATTTT.

The chain recombines TRBV30 with TRBJ1-2; D ambiguous. Trimming removed 0 bases from V and 2 bases from J, with 7 bases in between. Germline lookup yields CDR1 GTSNPN and CDR2 SVGIG (reference sequence). The CDR3 contains 13 residues. The CDR3 reads CAWSVAFNYGYTF. The CDR3 DNA reads TGTGCCTGGAGTGTGGCGTTCAACTATGGCTACACCTTC.

The sample holds many counts of this clonotype. The rearrangement uses TRBV7-2 and TRBJ2-5; TRBD1 matches at 7 bases. The CDR3 is 14 amino acids. The J segment lost 5 bases and the V segment lost 5 bases, leaving 8 bases of the junction unmatched. In germline, CDR1 is SGHTA, CDR2 FQGNSA. This CDR3 is CASSGRQGRETQYF. The CDR3 DNA sequence: TGTGCCAGCAGCGGCCGACAGGGAAGGGAGACCCAGTACTTC.